Below, one T cell receptor (beta chain) is given with its context. This entry belongs to a study of blood T cell repertoires in COVID-19. As for the study in general: The United States, Italy and Spain were the sources of the acute and convalescent COVID-19 samples.

Trimming left V 3 bases short and J 5 bases short, with 12 bases between. Germline V CDR1 and CDR2: SGDLS, YYNGEE. The CDR3 totals 14 residues. Assay used: immunoSEQ multiplex PCR; TCRdb lists only in-frame clones, some missing. The table has over 200,000 clones, 70% to 90% seen once. This clonotype originated in a woman under 40 with acute or convalescent COVID-19. What was sequenced was peripheral blood. The chain links TRBV9 to TRBJ1-5; no definite D call. CDR3 nucleotides: TGTGCCAGCAGCGACTCCGGGAGCTATCAGCCCCAGCATTTT. It specifies CASSDSGSYQPQHF.